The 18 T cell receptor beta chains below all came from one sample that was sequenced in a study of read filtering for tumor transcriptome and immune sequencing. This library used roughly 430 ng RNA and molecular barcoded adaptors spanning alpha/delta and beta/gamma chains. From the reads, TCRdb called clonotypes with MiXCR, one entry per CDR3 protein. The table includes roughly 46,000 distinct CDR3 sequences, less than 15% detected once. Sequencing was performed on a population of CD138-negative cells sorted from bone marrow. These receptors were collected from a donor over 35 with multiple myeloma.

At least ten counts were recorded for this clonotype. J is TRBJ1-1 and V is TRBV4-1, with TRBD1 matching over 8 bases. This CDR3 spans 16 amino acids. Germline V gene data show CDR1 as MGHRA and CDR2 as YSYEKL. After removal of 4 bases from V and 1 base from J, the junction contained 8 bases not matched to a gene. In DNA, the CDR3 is TGCGCCAGCAGCCGTTGGACAGGGTTAGGGAACACTGAAGCTTTCTTT. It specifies CASSRWTGLGNTEAFF.

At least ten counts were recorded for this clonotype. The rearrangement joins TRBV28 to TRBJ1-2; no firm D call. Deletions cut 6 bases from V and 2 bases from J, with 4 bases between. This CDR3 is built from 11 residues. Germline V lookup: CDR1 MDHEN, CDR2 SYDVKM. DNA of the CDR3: TGTGCCAGCAGGTTCAACTATGGCTACACCTTC. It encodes CASRFNYGYTF.

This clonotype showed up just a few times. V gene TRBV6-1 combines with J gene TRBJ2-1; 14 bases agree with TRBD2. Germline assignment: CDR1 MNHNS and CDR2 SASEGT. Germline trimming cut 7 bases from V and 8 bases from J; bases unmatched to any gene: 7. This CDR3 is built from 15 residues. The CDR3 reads CASNQGLAGEDEQFF. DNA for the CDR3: TGTGCCAGCAACCAGGGACTAGCGGGAGAGGATGAGCAGTTCTTC.

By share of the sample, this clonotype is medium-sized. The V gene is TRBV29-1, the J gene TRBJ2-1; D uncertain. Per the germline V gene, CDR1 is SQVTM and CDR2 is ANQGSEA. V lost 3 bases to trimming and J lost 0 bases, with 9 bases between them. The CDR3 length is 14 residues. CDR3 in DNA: TGCAGCGTTGAGGATCAGAGCTCCTACAATGAGCAGTTCTTC. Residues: CSVEDQSSYNEQFF.

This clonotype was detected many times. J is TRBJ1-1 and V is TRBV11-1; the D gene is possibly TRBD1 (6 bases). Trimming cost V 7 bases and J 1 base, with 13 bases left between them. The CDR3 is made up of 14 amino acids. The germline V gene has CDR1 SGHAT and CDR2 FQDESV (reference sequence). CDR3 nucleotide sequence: TGTGCCAGCACAAACAGGGTGGAGAACACTGAAGCTTTCTTT. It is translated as CASTNRVENTEAFF.

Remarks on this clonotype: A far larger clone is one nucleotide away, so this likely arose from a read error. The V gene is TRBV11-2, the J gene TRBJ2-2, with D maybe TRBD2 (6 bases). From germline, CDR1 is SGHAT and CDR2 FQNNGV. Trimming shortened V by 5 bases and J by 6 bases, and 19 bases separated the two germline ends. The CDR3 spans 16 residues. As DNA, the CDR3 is TGTGCCAGCAGCAGACCTAGCGTTCGCGGCGCCGGGGAGCTGTTTTTT. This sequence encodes CASSRPSVRGAGELFF.

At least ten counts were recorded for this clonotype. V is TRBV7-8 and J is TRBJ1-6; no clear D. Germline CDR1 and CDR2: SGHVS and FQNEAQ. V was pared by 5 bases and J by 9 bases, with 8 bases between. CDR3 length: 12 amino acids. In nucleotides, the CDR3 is TGTGCCAGCAGCGTTCGAGGTTCACCCCTCCACTTT. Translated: CASSVRGSPLHF.

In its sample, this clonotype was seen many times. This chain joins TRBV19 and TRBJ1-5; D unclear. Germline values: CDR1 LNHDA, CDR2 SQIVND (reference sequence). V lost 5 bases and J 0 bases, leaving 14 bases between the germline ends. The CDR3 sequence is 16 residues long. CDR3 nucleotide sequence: TGTGCCAGTAGTGGCCCCAGTGGGGTTAGCAATCAGCCCCAGCATTTT. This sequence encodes CASSGPSGVSNQPQHF.

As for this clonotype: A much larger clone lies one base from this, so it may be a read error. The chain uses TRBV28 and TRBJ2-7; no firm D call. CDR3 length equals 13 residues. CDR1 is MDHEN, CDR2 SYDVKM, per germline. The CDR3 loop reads CASSLTVPYERYF. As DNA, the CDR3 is TGCGCCAGCAGTTTGACCGTTCCCTACGAGCGGTACTTC.

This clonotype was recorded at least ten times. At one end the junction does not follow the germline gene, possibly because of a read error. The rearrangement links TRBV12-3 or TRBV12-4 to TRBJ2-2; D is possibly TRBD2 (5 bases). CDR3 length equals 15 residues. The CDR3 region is CASSTNRLNTGELSF. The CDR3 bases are TGTGCCAGCAGTACAAATCGATTGAACACCGGGGAGCTGTCTTTT.

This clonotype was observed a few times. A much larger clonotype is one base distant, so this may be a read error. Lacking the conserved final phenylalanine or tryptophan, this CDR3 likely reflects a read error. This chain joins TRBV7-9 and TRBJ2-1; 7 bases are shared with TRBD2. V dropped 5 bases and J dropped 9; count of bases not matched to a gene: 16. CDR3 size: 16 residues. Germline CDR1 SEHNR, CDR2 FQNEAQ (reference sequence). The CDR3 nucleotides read TGTGCCAGCAGCCCCATGGGGTGGCGCGGGAGCGTTGAGCAGTTCCTC. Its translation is CASSPMGWRGSVEQFL.

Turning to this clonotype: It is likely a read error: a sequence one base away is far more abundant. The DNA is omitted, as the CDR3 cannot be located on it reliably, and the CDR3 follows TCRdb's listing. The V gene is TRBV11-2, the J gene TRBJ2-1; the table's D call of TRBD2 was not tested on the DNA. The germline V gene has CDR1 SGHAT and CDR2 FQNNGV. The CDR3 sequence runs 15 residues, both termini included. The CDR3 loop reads CASSLVGGGINERFF.

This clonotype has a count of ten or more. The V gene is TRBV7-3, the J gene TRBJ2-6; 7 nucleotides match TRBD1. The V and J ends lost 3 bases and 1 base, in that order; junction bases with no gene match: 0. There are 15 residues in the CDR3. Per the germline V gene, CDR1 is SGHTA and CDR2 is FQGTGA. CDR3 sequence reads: CASSLTGSGANVLTF. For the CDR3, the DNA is TGTGCCAGCAGCTTGACAGGGTCTGGGGCCAACGTCCTGACTTTC.

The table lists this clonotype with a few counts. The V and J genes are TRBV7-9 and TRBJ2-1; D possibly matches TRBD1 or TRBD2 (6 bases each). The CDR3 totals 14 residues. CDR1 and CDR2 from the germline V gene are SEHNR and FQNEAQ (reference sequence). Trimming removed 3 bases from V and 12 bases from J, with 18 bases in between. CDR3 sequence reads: CASSLGARGDVQFF. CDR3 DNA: TGTGCCAGCAGCTTGGGGGCTAGGGGGGATGTGCAGTTCTTC.

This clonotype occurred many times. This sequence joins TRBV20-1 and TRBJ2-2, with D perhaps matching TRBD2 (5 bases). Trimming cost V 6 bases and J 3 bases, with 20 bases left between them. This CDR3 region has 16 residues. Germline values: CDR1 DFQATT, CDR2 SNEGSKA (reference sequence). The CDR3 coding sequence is TGCAGTGCCAGACCGCTGGGAGCGGCTTACACCGGGGAGCTGTTTTTT. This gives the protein CSARPLGAAYTGELFF.

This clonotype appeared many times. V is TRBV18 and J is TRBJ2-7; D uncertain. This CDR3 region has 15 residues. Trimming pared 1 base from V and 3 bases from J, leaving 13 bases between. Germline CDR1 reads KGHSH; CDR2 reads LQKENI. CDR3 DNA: TGTGCCAGCTCACCACAATTTCCGGACGGCTACGAGCAGTACTTC. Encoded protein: CASSPQFPDGYEQYF.

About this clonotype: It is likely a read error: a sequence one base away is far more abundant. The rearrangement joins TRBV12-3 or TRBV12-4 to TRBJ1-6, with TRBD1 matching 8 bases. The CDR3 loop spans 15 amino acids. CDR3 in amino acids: CASSLRTGLNSPLRF. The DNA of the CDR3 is TGTGCCAGCAGTTTACGGACAGGGTTGAATTCACCCCTCCGCTTT.

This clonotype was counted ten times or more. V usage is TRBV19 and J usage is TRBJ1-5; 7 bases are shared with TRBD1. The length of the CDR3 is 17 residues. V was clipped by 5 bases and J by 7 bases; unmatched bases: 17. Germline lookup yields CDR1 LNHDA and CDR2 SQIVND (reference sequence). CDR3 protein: CASSPNLLTGRSQPQHF. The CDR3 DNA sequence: TGTGCCAGTAGTCCCAACCTTCTGACAGGGAGAAGCCAGCCCCAGCATTTT.